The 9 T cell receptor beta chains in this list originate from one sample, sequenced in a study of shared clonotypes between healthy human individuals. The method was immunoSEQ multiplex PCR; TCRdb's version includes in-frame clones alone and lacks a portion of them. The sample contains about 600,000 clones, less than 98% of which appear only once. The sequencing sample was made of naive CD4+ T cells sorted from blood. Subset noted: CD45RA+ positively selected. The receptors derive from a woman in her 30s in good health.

The CDR3 DNA sequence: TGTGCCATCAGTGAGGACTGGGGGCAGGGGGGCTACACCTTC. It translates to CAISEDWGQGGYTF. The chain uses TRBV10-3 and TRBJ1-2; tentatively, D is TRBD1 (6 bases). The CDR3 is 14 amino acids. Between the trimmed V and J ends, which lost 2 bases and 8 bases, there was a span of 15 bases. Per germline, CDR1 ENHRY and CDR2 SYGVKD.

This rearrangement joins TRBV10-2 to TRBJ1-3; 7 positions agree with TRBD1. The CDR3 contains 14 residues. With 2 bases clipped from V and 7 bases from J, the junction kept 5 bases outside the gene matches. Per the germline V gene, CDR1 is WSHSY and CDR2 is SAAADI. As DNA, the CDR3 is TGCGCCAGCAGTGAGGCAGGGGGTTGGAACACCATATATTTT. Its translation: CASSEAGGWNTIYF.

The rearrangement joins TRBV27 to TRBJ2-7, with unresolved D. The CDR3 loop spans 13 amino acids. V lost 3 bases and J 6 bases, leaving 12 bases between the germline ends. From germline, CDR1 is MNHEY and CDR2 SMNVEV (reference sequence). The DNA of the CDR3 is TGTGCCAGCAGTTTCCCGCCGGACGGCGAGCAGTACTTC. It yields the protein CASSFPPDGEQYF.

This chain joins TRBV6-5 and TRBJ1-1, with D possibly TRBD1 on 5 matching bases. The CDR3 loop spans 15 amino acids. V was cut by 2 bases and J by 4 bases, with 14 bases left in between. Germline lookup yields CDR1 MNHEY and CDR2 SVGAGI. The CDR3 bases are TGTGCCAGCAGTTACGGGGGGAGGCTCGGCACTGAAGCTTTCTTT. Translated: CASSYGGRLGTEAFF.

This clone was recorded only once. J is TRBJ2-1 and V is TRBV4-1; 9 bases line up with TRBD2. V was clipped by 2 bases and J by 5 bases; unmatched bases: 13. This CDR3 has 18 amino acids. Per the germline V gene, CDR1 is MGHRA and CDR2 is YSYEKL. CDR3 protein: CASSQKRGGSGRNNEQFF. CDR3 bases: TGCGCCAGCAGCCAAAAGAGGGGGGGCAGCGGGAGGAACAATGAGCAGTTCTTC.

The CDR3 reads CASSLSVGTSESYEQYF. In nucleotides, the CDR3 is TGTGCCAGCAGTTTATCTGTGGGGACTAGCGAATCCTACGAGCAGTACTTC. V usage is TRBV28 and J usage is TRBJ2-7; 10 bases align to TRBD2. The germline V gene encodes CDR1 MDHEN and CDR2 SYDVKM. Trimming at V came to 1 base and at J to 1 base, leaving 7 bases not matched to a gene. This CDR3 contains 17 residues.

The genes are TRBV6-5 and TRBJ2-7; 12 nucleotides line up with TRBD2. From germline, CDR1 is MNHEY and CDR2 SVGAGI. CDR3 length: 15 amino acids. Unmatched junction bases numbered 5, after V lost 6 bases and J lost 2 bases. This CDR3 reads CASRSTSGGTYEQYF. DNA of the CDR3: TGTGCCAGCAGATCTACTAGCGGGGGGACCTACGAGCAGTACTTC.

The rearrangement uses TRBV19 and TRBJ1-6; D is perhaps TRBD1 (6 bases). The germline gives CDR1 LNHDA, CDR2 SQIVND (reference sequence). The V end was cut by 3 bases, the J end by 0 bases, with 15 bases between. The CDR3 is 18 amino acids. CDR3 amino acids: CASSIGQSTGSYNSPLHF. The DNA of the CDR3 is TGTGCCAGTAGTATCGGACAGTCCACGGGCTCCTATAATTCACCCCTCCACTTT.

CDR3 DNA: TGTGCCAGCAGGTCGCGGGGGACTAGCGGATACAATGAGCAGTTCTTC. This sequence encodes CASRSRGTSGYNEQFF. The chain couples TRBV7-7 to TRBJ2-1; 11 bases map to TRBD2. This CDR3 spans 16 amino acids. CDR1 SSHAT and CDR2 FNYEAQ come from the germline V gene (reference sequence). With 6 bases clipped from V and 4 bases from J, the junction kept 8 bases outside the gene matches.